This T cell receptor (beta chain) stems from a study of blood T cells in healthy people across ages. CDR1 is LGHDT, CDR2 YNNKEL, per germline (reference sequence). The CDR3 is 16 residues long. Trimming cost V 1 base and J 3 bases; bases outside gene matches: 3. Through a sample-barcoded 5' primer and a J-beta primer mix, a second PCR was run for roughly 6 to 11 cycles. TCRdb ran MiXCR on the 5' RACE reads and lists one entry per CDR3 protein. The sample holds about 730,000 distinct CDR3 sequences, around 40% seen once. Sequenced: blood. The TCR was taken from a woman aged 60-75 years in good health. V and J are TRBV3-1 and TRBJ2-7; 13 bases match TRBD2. This CDR3 is CASSQGLAGGFYEQYF. The DNA of the CDR3 is TGTGCCAGCAGCCAAGGACTAGCGGGGGGCTTCTACGAGCAGTACTTC.